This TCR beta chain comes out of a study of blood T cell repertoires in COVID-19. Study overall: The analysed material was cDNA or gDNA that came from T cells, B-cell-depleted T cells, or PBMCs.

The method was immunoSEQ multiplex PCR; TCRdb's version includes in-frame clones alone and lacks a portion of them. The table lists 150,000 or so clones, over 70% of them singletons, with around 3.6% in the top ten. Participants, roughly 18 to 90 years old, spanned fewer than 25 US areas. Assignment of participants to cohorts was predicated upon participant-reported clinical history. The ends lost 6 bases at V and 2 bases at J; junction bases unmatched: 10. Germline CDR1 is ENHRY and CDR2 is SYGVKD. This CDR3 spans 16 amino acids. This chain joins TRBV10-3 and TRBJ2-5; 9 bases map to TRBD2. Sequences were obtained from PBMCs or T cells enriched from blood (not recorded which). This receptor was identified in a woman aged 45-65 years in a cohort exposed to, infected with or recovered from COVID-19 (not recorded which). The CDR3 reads CAISEGTSPIQETQYF. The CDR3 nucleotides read TGTGCCATCAGCGAAGGGACTAGCCCTATTCAAGAGACCCAGTACTTC.